This T cell receptor beta chain comes out of a study of post-analysis software for immune sequencing data. Study background: Disease courses included relapsing-remitting, secondary progressive and progressive-relapsing multiple sclerosis.

TCR beta cDNA libraries included unique molecular identifiers. TCRdb recomputed calls from the PCR reads with MiXCR, one row per CDR3 protein. The sample contains fewer than 850,000 distinct CDR3 sequences, about 43% of which appear only once. Study-level findings and limits: Multiple sclerosis patients had significantly lower normalized Chao1 diversity than controls. Patients showed TRBV5-6, TRBV5-1 and TRBV20-1 among a handful of TRBV segments more frequent than in controls.

Germline V gene data show CDR1 as DFQATT and CDR2 as SNEGSKA (reference sequence). This CDR3 is built from 13 residues. On this clonotype itself: Its antigen is not known. The germline gene is not matched at one end of the junction; a read error may be the cause.

The clonotype comes from a girl aged 5 to 17 with multiple sclerosis. The rearrangement uses TRBV20-1 and TRBJ1-5; 7 bases map to TRBD1. Sequencing was carried out using blood. The CDR3 DNA follows: TGCAGTGCTGGAGAGACAGGGCATCAGCCCCAGCATTTT. Amino acid sequence: CSAGETGHQPQHF.